Given below is one T cell receptor beta chain in context. No antigen is known for it. The data belong to a study of vaccination and CD4 T cells after COVID-19. Specified treatment: roughly 10-day PBMC culture with coronavirus spike peptide pools or control peptides (ViraFEST assay). Trimming removed 7 bases at V and 3 bases at J, with 17 bases between. The germline CDR1 and CDR2 sequences are MNHNS and SASEGT. The CDR3 extends over 15 amino acids. Sequencing of the DNA from cultured CD4+ T cells was carried out with the Oncomine TCR Beta short-read assay. TCRdb recomputed calls from the PCR reads with MiXCR, one row per CDR3 protein. The sample has thousands of distinct CDR3 sequences, approximately 15% seen once.

This chain uses TRBV6-1 with TRBJ2-3; D perhaps matches TRBD2 (6 bases). The source material was CD4+ T cells from blood, cultured in vitro. The receptor was isolated from a human donor who had recovered from COVID-19. The CDR3 bases are TGTGCCAGCACCAGTCCTAGCGACGGGACAGATACGCAGTATTTT. Amino acid sequence: CASTSPSDGTDTQYF.